This TCR beta chain was found in a study of T cell responses to AZD1222 COVID-19 vaccine. Study-wide results and caveats: In the spike-specific TCR repertoire, nearly half reportedly target unmutated variant regions. Breadth and depth of Spike-specific TCRs rose after two AZD1222 doses. There were mostly white British donors and more females than males, and clonal diversity was possibly underestimated. Just a handful of AZD1222 recipients tested seropositive at baseline.

About this clone: As yet, its antigen is unknown.

Only in-frame clones appear in the TCRdb table, and some are missing; sequencing was by immunoSEQ multiplex PCR. The table includes under 150,000 clones, approximately 88% detected once. Trimming pared 0 bases from V and 2 bases from J, leaving 11 bases between. This CDR3 region has 16 residues. Germline CDR1 MNHEY, CDR2 SVGAGI. Here the sequenced sample was peripheral blood, taken on day 0 of AZD1222 vaccination. V is TRBV6-5 and J is TRBJ1-3; no clear D gene. The origin of this receptor is an adult in good health. The CDR3 reads CASSYSYQTAGNTIYF. As DNA, the CDR3 is TGTGCCAGCAGTTACTCGTATCAGACTGCTGGAAACACCATATATTTT.